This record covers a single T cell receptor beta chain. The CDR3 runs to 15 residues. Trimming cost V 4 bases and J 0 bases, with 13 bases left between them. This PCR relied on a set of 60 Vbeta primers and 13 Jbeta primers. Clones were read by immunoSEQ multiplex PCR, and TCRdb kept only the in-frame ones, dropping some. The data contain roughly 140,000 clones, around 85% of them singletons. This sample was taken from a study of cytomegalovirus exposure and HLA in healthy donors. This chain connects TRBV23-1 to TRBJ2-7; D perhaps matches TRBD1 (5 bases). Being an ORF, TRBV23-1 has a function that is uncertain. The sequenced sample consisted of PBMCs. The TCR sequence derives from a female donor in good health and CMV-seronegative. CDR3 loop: CASSRERGSSYEQYF. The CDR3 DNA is TGCGCCAGCAGTCGTGAAAGGGGTAGCTCCTACGAGCAGTACTTC.